The clone carrying this T cell receptor beta chain occurred many times. Other DNA sequences from this sample encode an identical CDR3 as well. The ends lost 7 bases at V and 5 bases at J; junction bases unmatched: 5. The germline gives CDR1 SGHRS, CDR2 YFSETQ. The CDR3 runs 13 residues. This entry comes from a study of blood T cell repertoires in COVID-19. Whole-study context: Samples of COVID-19 (acute and convalescent) were obtained from the United States, Italy and Spain.

Some clones are missing from TCRdb's copy, which holds only in-frame ones; the method was immunoSEQ multiplex PCR. The sample shows roughly 97,000 clones, about 87% of them seen only once. This TCR was recovered from a man aged 50-60 years with acute or convalescent COVID-19. The sample comprised peripheral blood. V gene TRBV5-1 combines with J gene TRBJ1-4, with 7 positions matching TRBD1. The CDR3 region is CASSGGSNEKLFF. DNA of the CDR3: TGCGCCAGCTCAGGGGGGTCAAATGAAAAACTGTTTTTT.